This is a list of T cell receptor beta chains from one sample in a study of cytomegalovirus exposure and HLA in healthy donors. The table came from immunoSEQ multiplex PCR; TCRdb's copy has only in-frame clones and leaves some out. The sample carries more than 75,000 clones, roughly 70% recorded once. The sequenced material came from PBMCs. These TCRs come from a man aged 40-49 years in good health and CMV-seropositive. Both conserved end residues are part of each CDR3. D genes are given only for firm matches. Size values are once, few and many counts, or a class for expanded clones, and some rows have none.

V gene,clone size,D gene,J gene,CDR3 DNA,CDR3 protein
TRBV4-2,.,.,TRBJ2-5,TGTGCCAGCAGCCAAACCCCAGGGGAGACCCAGTACTTC,CASSQTPGETQYF
TRBV4-1,.,TRBD1,TRBJ1-4,TGCGCCAGCAGCCCAATCGGGGACAGCAGGGAAAAACTGTTTTTT,CASSPIGDSREKLFF
TRBV28,.,.,TRBJ2-1,TGTGCCAGCGAAATCCCTCTACGCAATGAGCAGTTCTTC,CASEIPLRNEQFF
TRBV18,once,.,TRBJ2-1,TGTGCCAGCTCACCCACCCAGGACAGCTACAATGAGCAGTTCTTC,CASSPTQDSYNEQFF
TRBV7-9,.,TRBD2,TRBJ2-2,TGTGCCAGCAGCTCAAGGACTAGCGGTAACACCGGGGAGCTGTTTTTT,CASSSRTSGNTGELFF
TRBV2,.,TRBD1,TRBJ1-2,TGTGCCAGCAGTCGGGACAGGTCCTTCTATGGCTACACCTTC,CASSRDRSFYGYTF
TRBV14,.,TRBD2,TRBJ2-1,TGTGCCAGCAGCCCCGGACTAGCGGGGAGGAAGCAGTTCTTC,CASSPGLAGRKQFF
TRBV10-3,once,.,TRBJ1-4,TGTGCCATCAGGGCCGGGGGAGGGGAAAAACTGTTTTTT,CAIRAGGGEKLFF
TRBV6-6,once,TRBD2,TRBJ2-1,TGTGCCAGCACGACCACTAGCGGGTTTTACAATGAGCAGTTCTTC,CASTTTSGFYNEQFF
TRBV27,.,TRBD1,TRBJ2-1,TGTGCCAGCCCAAATGGACAGGGGTCCTTTCACTACAATGAGCAGTTCTTC,CASPNGQGSFHYNEQFF
TRBV6-5,.,TRBD1,TRBJ2-3,TGTGCCAGCAACAGGGGGCTGGGCACAGATACGCAGTATTTT,CASNRGLGTDTQYF